The source of this T cell receptor (beta chain) is a study of OX40 agonist ivuxolimab in advanced cancers. The germline V and J ends were trimmed by 5 bases and 6 bases, with 7 bases remaining between them. Germline V gene sequence: CDR1 MNHEY, CDR2 SVGAGI. This CDR3 has 12 residues. Assay: immunoSEQ multiplex PCR; the TCRdb copy retains only in-frame clones and omits some. Seen here are nearly 45,000 clones, 80% observed once, and the top ten hold 4% to 4.5%. Blood draws occurred at baseline, cycle 4 day 1, and cycle 7 day 1. The sample here was CD4+ or CD8+ T cells sorted from blood, taken in a trial of the OX40 agonist ivuxolimab. The chain is built from TRBV6-5 and TRBJ2-2, with no clear D. The TCR comes from an adult with an advanced solid tumor such as melanoma, head and neck, liver or kidney cancer. CDR3 in DNA: TGTGCCAGCAGTAAGGGTGCCGGGGAGCTGTTTTTT. This gives the protein CASSKGAGELFF.